One and the same sample provided the 20 T cell receptor beta chains below, sequenced in a study of blood T cell repertoires in COVID-19. The data were produced by immunoSEQ multiplex PCR, yet TCRdb's version contains in-frame clones alone and is incomplete. The sample has fewer than 100,000 clones; about nine tenths are singletons. The sequenced sample consisted of peripheral blood. Source of these receptors: an older man in a cohort sampled during active COVID-19.

V and J are TRBV10-3 and TRBJ2-4; D is possibly TRBD1 (6 bases). Trimming pared 2 bases from V and 13 bases from J, leaving 15 bases between. This CDR3 comprises 13 residues. CDR1 is ENHRY and CDR2 is SYGVKD in the germline V gene. The CDR3 DNA sequence: TGTGCCATCAGTGAGAACCGGGACACCTTACAGTACTTC. It translates to CAISENRDTLQYF.

The chain recombines TRBV7-2 with TRBJ2-7, with D unclear. The CDR3 contains 15 residues. Germline V CDR1 and CDR2: SGHTA, FQGNSA. V was pared by 3 bases and J by 3 bases, with 15 bases between. CDR3 residues: CASSLSPFGFYEQYF. The CDR3 region has the DNA TGTGCCAGCAGCTTGTCCCCGTTCGGGTTCTACGAGCAGTACTTC.

V gene TRBV19 combines with J gene TRBJ2-5, with 9 bases lining up with TRBD1. CDR3 size: 13 residues. Germline values: CDR1 LNHDA, CDR2 SQIVND (reference sequence). With 6 bases clipped from V and 2 bases from J, the junction kept 1 base outside the gene matches. The CDR3 loop is CASRGTGQETQYF. The CDR3 region has the DNA TGTGCCAGTAGGGGGACAGGGCAAGAGACCCAGTACTTC. Full variable domain (rest looked up from reference TRBV19 and TRBJ2-5): DGGITQSPKYLFRKEGQNVTLSCEQNLNHDAMYWYRQDPGQGLRLIYYSQIVNDFQKGDIAEGYSVSREKKESFPLTVTSAQKNPTAFYLCASRGTGQETQYFGPGTRLLVL.

CDR3 sequence reads: CASSIGGTAGYGYTF. The CDR3 coding sequence is TGTGCCAGCAGCATAGGAGGGACGGCGGGGTATGGCTACACCTTC. The chain carries TRBV7-9 and TRBJ1-2, with D possibly matching TRBD1 (5 bases). The CDR3 has 15 residues. V was pared by 5 bases and J by 5 bases, with 18 bases between. Germline lookup yields CDR1 SEHNR and CDR2 FQNEAQ (reference sequence).

The genes are TRBV11-2 and TRBJ2-1; D possibly corresponds to TRBD1 (6 bases). Germline assignment: CDR1 SGHAT and CDR2 FQNNGV. The V end was cut by 2 bases, the J end by 1 base, with 9 bases between. CDR3 length: 15 amino acids. CDR3 sequence: CASSLSQGSYNEQFF. CDR3 DNA sequence: TGTGCCAGCAGCTTAAGCCAGGGGTCCTACAATGAGCAGTTCTTC.

The rearrangement joins TRBV11-1 to TRBJ1-1; 10 nucleotides line up with TRBD1. The CDR3 spans 16 residues. The germline V gene encodes CDR1 SGHAT and CDR2 FQDESV (reference sequence). The V gene end was trimmed by 4 bases and the J gene end by 6 bases; junction bases not matched to a gene: 11. CDR3 loop: CASSYSGTGVISEAFF. The CDR3 nucleotides are TGTGCCAGCAGCTATTCCGGGACAGGGGTGATTTCTGAAGCTTTCTTT. The full variable domain, completed using reference TRBV11-1 and TRBJ1-1, is EAEVAQSPRYKITEKSQAVAFWCDPISGHATLYWYRQILGQGPELLVQFQDESVVDDSQLPKDRFSAERLKGVDSTLKIQPAELGDSAMYLCASSYSGTGVISEAFFGQGTRLTVV.

The rearrangement links TRBV7-2 to TRBJ2-5, with 11 bases lining up with TRBD2. Germline-derived CDR1 and CDR2 are SGHTA and FQGNSA. Unmatched junction bases numbered 11, after V lost 1 base and J lost 1 base. This CDR3 has 19 amino acids. DNA for the CDR3: TGTGCCAGCAGCTTAGGGCTAGCGGGGGGATTTTATCTCCAAGAGACCCAGTACTTC. Its protein is CASSLGLAGGFYLQETQYF.

The table lists this clone with a count of one. V gene TRBV15 combines with J gene TRBJ1-2, with TRBD1 identical over 12 bases. CDR1 is LNHNV, CDR2 YYDKDF, per germline (reference sequence). CDR3 length: 18 amino acids. Losses at the gene ends were 0 bases for V and 8 bases for J; bases not matched to a gene: 13. CDR3 loop: CATSRDSSLGQGARGYTF. CDR3 DNA sequence: TGTGCCACCAGCAGAGATTCTTCTCTGGGACAGGGGGCTAGAGGCTACACCTTC.

V gene TRBV5-4 combines with J gene TRBJ2-7, with 14 bases aligning to TRBD2. The V and J ends lost 5 bases and 7 bases, in that order; junction bases with no gene match: 14. Germline V gene lookup returns CDR1 SGHNT and CDR2 YYREEE (reference sequence). The CDR3 contains 17 residues. Written as DNA, the CDR3 is TGTGCCAGCAGTCGGGACTCTGGGACTAGCGGGGGTCGGGAGCAGTACGTC. Protein sequence: CASSRDSGTSGGREQYV.

The chain combines TRBV11-1 with TRBJ2-2; TRBD2 agrees at 9 bases. The CDR3 extends over 15 amino acids. V was clipped by 4 bases and J by 5 bases; unmatched bases: 5. CDR1 SGHAT and CDR2 FQDESV come from the germline V gene (reference sequence). DNA for the CDR3: TGTGCCAGCAGCTCCCCGGGACTAGCAACCGGGGAGCTGTTTTTT. It codes for CASSSPGLATGELFF.

Of note for this clone: One end of the junction is discordant with germline, which a read error may explain. The chain joins TRBV3-1 (or the pseudogene TRBV3-2) to TRBJ2-1, with D uncertain. Germline V gene sequence: CDR1 LGHDT, CDR2 YNNKEL (reference sequence). The CDR3 sequence is 12 residues long. CDR3 in DNA: TGTGCCAGCGGCCATTTCGGTAATGAGCAGTTCTTC. Translating gives CASGHFGNEQFF.

This sequence joins TRBV4-1 and TRBJ2-6; no clear D. CDR1 MGHRA and CDR2 YSYEKL come from the germline V gene. The CDR3 has 18 residues. V lost 3 bases and J lost 0, with 15 bases in between. As DNA, the CDR3 is TGCGCCAGCAGCCATTCGAGCCCTTCAGGCTCTGGGGCCAACGTCCTGACTTTC. Protein: CASSHSSPSGSGANVLTF.

The rearrangement links TRBV5-8 to TRBJ1-5; possibly TRBD1 for D (5 bases). The CDR3 is made up of 17 amino acids. V was trimmed by 0 bases and J by 0 bases, leaving 13 bases between them. Germline CDR1 is SGHTS and CDR2 is YDEGEE. Here the CDR3 reads CASSLAGGSYSNQPQHF. CDR3 nucleotide sequence: TGTGCCAGCAGCTTGGCGGGGGGGTCCTATAGCAATCAGCCCCAGCATTTT.

This clone was detected only a few times. This chain links TRBV11-3 with TRBJ1-1, with 7 bases aligning to TRBD1. Germline V gives CDR1 SGHNT, CDR2 YENEEA. Trimming at V came to 4 bases and at J to 8 bases, leaving 10 bases not matched to a gene. CDR3 length equals 14 residues. This chain's CDR3 is CASSSSRQGREAFF. CDR3 DNA: TGTGCCAGCAGCTCCTCCCGACAGGGTCGAGAAGCTTTCTTT.

CDR3 in DNA: TGTGCCAGCAGCCCCCAGTTAAGCACAGATACGCAGTATTTT. Protein product: CASSPQLSTDTQYF. The chain is built from TRBV7-2 and TRBJ2-3; D remains ambiguous. V lost 5 bases to trimming and J lost 0 bases, with 9 bases between them. Germline CDR1 SGHTA, CDR2 FQGNSA. The CDR3 sequence is 14 residues long.

The chain recombines TRBV18 with TRBJ2-7; 11 nucleotides agree with TRBD2. The CDR3 has 16 residues. J was trimmed by 4 bases and V by 3 bases; bases with no gene match: 8. Germline CDR1 and CDR2: KGHSH and LQKENI. Written as DNA, the CDR3 is TGTGCCAGCTCACCGGTATCTAGCGGGGGGATATACGAGCAGTACTTC. It yields the protein CASSPVSSGGIYEQYF. Combining the CDR3 with reference TRBV18 and TRBJ2-7 gives the whole variable domain NAGVMQNPRHLVRRRGQEARLRCSPMKGHSHVYWYRQLPEEGLKFMVYLQKENIIDESGMPKERFSAEFPKEGPSILRIQQVVRGDSAAYFCASSPVSSGGIYEQYFGPGTRLTVT.

This chain links TRBV7-2 with TRBJ2-5; 7 bases align to TRBD1. The CDR3 is 13 residues long. V lost 1 base, J lost 7 bases, and 3 bases stayed unmatched. Germline-derived CDR1 and CDR2 are SGHTA and FQGNSA. CDR3 bases: TGTGCCAGCAGCTTAGGACAGGGATCGACCCAGTACTTC. Its translation: CASSLGQGSTQYF.

The rearrangement joins TRBV4-2 to TRBJ1-1; D unresolved. Trimming shortened V by 0 bases and J by 2 bases, and 4 bases separated the two germline ends. The V gene's germline CDR1 is LGHNA and CDR2 YNFKEQ. The CDR3 runs to 13 residues. The CDR3 bases are TGTGCCAGCAGCCAAGATCCTAACACTGAAGCTTTCTTT. Its translation: CASSQDPNTEAFF.

This sequence joins TRBV19 and TRBJ2-2; 7 bases line up with TRBD1. CDR1 is LNHDA and CDR2 is SQIVND in the germline V gene (reference sequence). CDR3 size: 14 residues. The ends lost 4 bases at V and 5 bases at J; junction bases unmatched: 4. The CDR3 protein is CASSTRQGTGELFF. The CDR3 DNA follows: TGTGCCAGTAGTACCCGACAGGGTACCGGGGAGCTGTTTTTT.

The chain recombines TRBV5-4 with TRBJ2-3; TRBD2 aligns across 12 bases. Per the germline V gene, CDR1 is SGHNT and CDR2 is YYREEE (reference sequence). The CDR3 covers 17 residues. The V segment lost 4 bases and the J segment 0 bases; nucleotides outside the gene matches: 6. CDR3 amino acids: CASSALLAGGSTDTQYF. The CDR3 coding sequence is TGTGCCAGCAGCGCTTTACTAGCGGGGGGTAGCACAGATACGCAGTATTTT.